The 13 T cell receptor beta chains below all came from one sample that was sequenced in a study of OX40 agonist ivuxolimab in advanced cancers. Data came from immunoSEQ multiplex PCR; TCRdb stores just in-frame clones and leaves some out. This sample has tens of thousands of clones; around 84% occur once, and the top ten carry 6% to 8%. Sequencing was performed on CD4+ or CD8+ T cells sorted from blood, taken in a trial of the OX40 agonist ivuxolimab. The receptors shown here come from an adult with an advanced solid tumor such as melanoma, head and neck, liver or kidney cancer.

The gene calls are TRBV12-5 and TRBJ1-1, with 10 bases aligning to TRBD1. With V trimmed by 4 bases and J by 0 bases, 2 bases remained unmatched. The germline V gene has CDR1 LGHNT and CDR2 FRNRAP. CDR3 size: 15 residues. The CDR3 loop reads CASGSGQGLNTEAFF. The CDR3 DNA sequence: TGTGCTAGTGGTTCGGGACAGGGGTTGAACACTGAAGCTTTCTTT. Complete variable domain (other parts from reference TRBV12-5 and TRBJ1-1): DARVTQTPRHKVTEMGQEVTMRCQPILGHNTVFWYRQTMMQGLELLAYFRNRAPLDDSGMPKDRFSAEMPDATLATLKIQPSEPRDSAVYFCASGSGQGLNTEAFFGQGTRLTVV.

The rearrangement uses TRBV15 and TRBJ2-2; 7 positions agree with TRBD2. There are 16 residues in the CDR3. V was pared by 5 bases and J by 3 bases, with 9 bases of the junction left unmatched. Germline values: CDR1 LNHNV, CDR2 YYDKDF (reference sequence). CDR3 bases: TGTGCCACCAGCGGGGGAGGGGCGGGATACACCGGGGAGCTGTTTTTT. Its translation is CATSGGGAGYTGELFF.

The chain uses TRBV5-4 and TRBJ1-2; D is unclear. With 0 bases removed from V and 7 bases from J, the gap between germline ends came to 16 bases. Germline CDR1 is SGHNT and CDR2 is YYREEE (reference sequence). The CDR3 loop spans 15 amino acids. CDR3 residues: CASSLGQPTSIGYTF. CDR3 DNA sequence: TGTGCCAGCAGCTTGGGGCAGCCTACTTCCATTGGCTACACCTTC.

The J gene is TRBJ1-1, the V gene TRBV11-2; D is undetermined. The CDR3 covers 13 residues. The V end was cut by 1 base, the J end by 3 bases, with 6 bases between. Germline V gene data show CDR1 as SGHAT and CDR2 as FQNNGV. The CDR3 spells CASSLVAYTEAFF. In DNA form, the CDR3 reads TGTGCCAGCAGCTTAGTTGCTTACACTGAAGCTTTCTTT.

The V gene is TRBV30, the J gene TRBJ1-1; D is perhaps TRBD1 (5 bases). The CDR3 sequence is 13 residues long. The germline V and J ends were trimmed by 3 bases and 5 bases, with 13 bases remaining between them. CDR1 and CDR2 (germline): GTSNPN, SVGIG (reference sequence). The CDR3 reads CAWSPEGWTEAFF. The DNA for the CDR3 is TGTGCCTGGAGCCCGGAGGGGTGGACTGAAGCTTTCTTT.

V gene TRBV30 combines with J gene TRBJ2-4; D possibly matches TRBD1 or TRBD2 (6 bases each). CDR1 and CDR2 from the germline V gene are GTSNPN and SVGIG (reference sequence). The CDR3 sequence is 14 residues long. Trimming stripped 5 bases from V and 5 bases from J, with 16 bases between. CDR3 loop: CAWAVGGPQNIQYF. The DNA of the CDR3 is TGTGCCTGGGCCGTTGGGGGGCCCCAAAACATTCAGTACTTC.

V is TRBV6-5 and J is TRBJ1-6; D is undetermined. V shed 6 bases and J shed 10 bases, with 16 bases lying between them. The CDR3 sequence is 14 residues long. Germline V gives CDR1 MNHEY, CDR2 SVGAGI. As DNA, the CDR3 is TGTGCCAGCAGGGTCGACGGGGTCGGATCACCCCTCCACTTT. Translation gives CASRVDGVGSPLHF.

This clone has only a few counts. This chain links TRBV18 with TRBJ2-2, with D possibly matching TRBD2 (5 bases). V was trimmed by 2 bases and J by 6 bases, leaving 16 bases between them. The CDR3 has 16 amino acids. In germline, CDR1 is KGHSH, CDR2 LQKENI. CDR3 loop: CASSPGGLHKAGELFF. The CDR3, as DNA: TGTGCCAGCTCACCAGGAGGACTTCACAAAGCCGGGGAGCTGTTTTTT.

The CDR3 DNA reads TGTGCCTGGAGTTTGGGTGTCATGAACACTGAAGCTTTCTTT. Its protein product is CAWSLGVMNTEAFF. The chain carries TRBV30 and TRBJ1-1; D is ambiguous. This CDR3 region has 14 residues. V lost 2 bases and J 0 bases, leaving 10 bases between the germline ends. Germline assignment: CDR1 GTSNPN and CDR2 SVGIG (reference sequence). The full variable domain, completed using reference TRBV30 and TRBJ1-1, is SQTIHQWPATLVQPVGSPLSLECTVEGTSNPNLYWYRQAAGRGLQLLFYSVGIGQISSEVPQNLSASRPQDRQFILSSKKLLLSDSGFYLCAWSLGVMNTEAFFGQGTRLTVV.

This clone was seen once. This sequence joins TRBV11-1 and TRBJ1-1, with 8 bases matching TRBD1. This CDR3 is 16 amino acids long. V lost 6 bases, J lost 1 base, and 10 bases stayed unmatched. Germline V CDR1 and CDR2: SGHAT, FQDESV (reference sequence). CDR3 loop: CASRAGGYVGNTEAFF. CDR3 nucleotides: TGTGCCAGCAGAGCAGGGGGCTACGTTGGGAACACTGAAGCTTTCTTT.

This chain uses TRBV29-1 with TRBJ2-2; tentative D call: TRBD1 (6 bases). The ends were cut back, 6 bases at V and 8 bases at J, with 7 bases in the middle. The CDR3 loop spans 10 amino acids. Germline V gene data show CDR1 as SQVTM and CDR2 as ANQGSEA. DNA of the CDR3: TGCAGCGTACAGGGAGGGGAGCTGTTTTTT. It encodes CSVQGGELFF.

V and J are TRBV19 and TRBJ2-1, with D perhaps TRBD2 (6 bases). There are 13 residues in the CDR3. CDR1 and CDR2 from the germline V gene are LNHDA and SQIVND (reference sequence). V lost 2 bases, J lost 9 bases, and 11 bases lay in between. The CDR3 coding sequence is TGTGCCAGTAGTATAACTAGCAACCCTGAGCAGTTCTTC. This sequence encodes CASSITSNPEQFF.

The chain joins TRBV19 to TRBJ1-5; D is unresolved. The CDR3 extends over 15 amino acids. Germline V gene data show CDR1 as LNHDA and CDR2 as SQIVND (reference sequence). V lost 6 bases to trimming and J lost 1 base, with 13 bases between them. CDR3: CASRPRTSSNQPQHF. CDR3 DNA: TGTGCCAGTAGACCACGTACCTCGAGCAATCAGCCCCAGCATTTT.